This passage covers 9 T cell receptor beta chains from one sample sequenced in a study of cytomegalovirus exposure and HLA in healthy donors (dated by TCRdb to about 2017). Library prep was done by the immunoSEQ multiplex PCR assay. For the multiplex PCR, a mixture combining 60 forward primers for TCR Vbeta segments and 13 reverse primers for TCR Jbeta segments was used. What TCRdb holds here is the immuneACCESS table cut down to in-frame rearrangements. Part of the clones is not present; checked against another copy, under half of the missing clones reflect an unresolved V gene, and the others are unexplained. This sample's table carries around 200,000 clones. The biggest ten clones account for 0.65% to 0.9% of the sample. The sequenced sample consisted of PBMCs. These receptors were taken from a young woman in good health and CMV-seropositive.

The chain joins TRBV6-1 to TRBJ2-2; the match to TRBD2 covers 10 bases. Germline CDR1 and CDR2: MNHNS and SASEGT. This CDR3 comprises 16 residues. The trim removed 5 bases at V and 7 bases at J, leaving 10 bases unmatched. The CDR3 region has the DNA TGTGCCAGCAGTCAAGTAGCGGGAGGAGGGCGCGGGGAGCTGTTTTTT. Its protein product is CASSQVAGGGRGELFF.

The genes are TRBV5-1 and TRBJ1-5; D is ambiguous. Germline loops: CDR1 SGHRS, CDR2 YFSETQ. Trimming took off 0 bases at V and 2 bases at J, with 9 bases between the two ends. The CDR3 runs to 15 residues. CDR3 loop: CASSLDITGNQPQHF. The CDR3 DNA follows: TGCGCCAGCAGCTTGGACATCACCGGCAATCAGCCCCAGCATTTT.

This chain joins TRBV6-1 and TRBJ2-2; 8 bases agree with TRBD1. V shed 11 bases, J shed 0 bases, and the junction held 2 bases outside the gene matches. Per germline, CDR1 MNHNS and CDR2 SASEGT. The CDR3 covers 13 residues. The CDR3 DNA follows: TGTGCCGGGGACAGGCCGAACACCGGGGAGCTGTTTTTT. It translates to CAGDRPNTGELFF.

The rearrangement uses TRBV4-2 and TRBJ2-1; 8 positions match TRBD2. Germline V CDR1 and CDR2: LGHNA, YNFKEQ. V trimming: 1 base; J trimming: 3 bases; junction bases outside the gene matches: 2. The length of the CDR3 is 15 residues. The CDR3 loop is CASSQAGTSYNEQFF. The CDR3 region has the DNA TGTGCCAGCAGCCAAGCCGGGACTAGCTACAATGAGCAGTTCTTC.

J is TRBJ2-5 and V is TRBV6-5; TRBD2 might be the D (5 bases). V lost 2 bases to trimming and J lost 4 bases, with 5 bases between them. The germline V gene encodes CDR1 MNHEY and CDR2 SVGAGI. The CDR3 is 12 amino acids. The CDR3 here is CASSYEGETQYF. In DNA form, the CDR3 reads TGTGCCAGCAGTTACGAGGGAGAGACCCAGTACTTC.

The CDR3 reads CASSSPGTGAIRDEKLFF. In nucleotides, the CDR3 is TGCGCCAGCAGCTCACCCGGGACAGGGGCAATACGGGATGAAAAACTGTTTTTT. The chain carries TRBV5-1 and TRBJ1-4, with TRBD1 matching over 10 bases. The trim removed 3 bases at V and 6 bases at J, leaving 14 bases unmatched. The CDR3 has 18 residues. Germline CDR1 is SGHRS and CDR2 is YFSETQ.

As to this clone: One junction end does not reproduce the germline sequence, and a read error may be involved. The rearrangement uses TRBV30 and TRBJ1-4, with TRBD1 as a possible D gene (5 bases). The CDR3 is 15 amino acids. CDR1 is GTSNPN, CDR2 SVGIG, per germline (reference sequence). CDR3: CAWSVGGGAKEKLFF. The CDR3 DNA is TGTGCCTGGAGTGTCGGTGGAGGGGCTAAAGAAAAACTGTTTTTT. The full variable domain, rest sourced from reference TRBV30 and TRBJ1-4, is SQTIHQWPATLVQPVGSPLSLECTVEGTSNPNLYWYRQAAGRGLQLLFYSVGIGQISSEVPQNLSASRPQDRQFILSSKKLLLSDSGFYLCAWSVGGGAKEKLFFGSGTQLSVL.

DNA for the CDR3: TGCGCCAGCAGCTTGGCAGGCAGGGGGTGGACCGGGGAGCTGTTTTTT. Encoded protein: CASSLAGRGWTGELFF. This chain joins TRBV5-1 and TRBJ2-2; 7 bases are shared with TRBD1. Per the germline V gene, CDR1 is SGHRS and CDR2 is YFSETQ. J gave up 5 bases and V 0 bases, and 7 bases lay outside the gene matches. There are 16 residues in the CDR3. The variable domain in full, completed from reference TRBV5-1 and TRBJ2-2, reads KAGVTQTPRYLIKTRGQQVTLSCSPISGHRSVSWYQQTPGQGLQFLFEYFSETQRNKGNFPGRFSGRQFSNSRSEMNVSTLELGDSALYLCASSLAGRGWTGELFFGEGSRLTVL.

The J gene is TRBJ2-1, the V gene TRBV4-3; D is perhaps TRBD2 (7 bases). The CDR3 loop spans 16 amino acids. The germline V gene has CDR1 LGHNA and CDR2 YSLEER. V gave up 0 bases and J gave up 4 bases, with 13 bases separating them. The CDR3 sequence: CASSQDPAGAYNEQFF. The CDR3 DNA reads TGCGCCAGCAGCCAAGATCCCGCGGGGGCATACAATGAGCAGTTCTTC.